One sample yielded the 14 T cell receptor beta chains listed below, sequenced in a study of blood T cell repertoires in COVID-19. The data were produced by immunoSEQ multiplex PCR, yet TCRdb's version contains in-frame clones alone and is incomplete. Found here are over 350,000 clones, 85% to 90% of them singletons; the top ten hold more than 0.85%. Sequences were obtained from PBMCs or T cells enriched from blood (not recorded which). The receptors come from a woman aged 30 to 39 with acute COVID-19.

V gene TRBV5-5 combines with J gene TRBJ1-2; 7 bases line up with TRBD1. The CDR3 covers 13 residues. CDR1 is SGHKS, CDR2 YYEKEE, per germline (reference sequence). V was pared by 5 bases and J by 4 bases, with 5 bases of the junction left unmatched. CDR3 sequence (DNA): TGTGCCAGCAGGAGGGGGCAGGCCTATGGCTACACCTTC. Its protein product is CASRRGQAYGYTF.

CDR3: CAWSGDRKFF. The DNA for the CDR3 is TGTGCCTGGAGTGGAGACAGGAAGTTCTTC. This chain joins TRBV30 and TRBJ2-1, with TRBD1 as a possible D gene (6 bases). V shed 1 base and J shed 14 bases, with 9 bases lying between them. Germline V gene data show CDR1 as GTSNPN and CDR2 as SVGIG (reference sequence). The CDR3 covers 10 residues.

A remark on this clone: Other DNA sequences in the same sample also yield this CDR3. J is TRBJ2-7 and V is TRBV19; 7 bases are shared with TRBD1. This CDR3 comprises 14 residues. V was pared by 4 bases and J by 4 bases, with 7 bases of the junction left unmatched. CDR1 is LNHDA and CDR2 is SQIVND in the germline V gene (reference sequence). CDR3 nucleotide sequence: TGTGCCAGTAGTACCCCCGGGACAGTATACGAGCAGTACTTC. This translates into CASSTPGTVYEQYF.

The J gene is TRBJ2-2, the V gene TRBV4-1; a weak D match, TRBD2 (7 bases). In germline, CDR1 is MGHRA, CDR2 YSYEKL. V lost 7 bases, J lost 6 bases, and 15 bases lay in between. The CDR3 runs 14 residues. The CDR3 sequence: CASNTIGGPGELFF. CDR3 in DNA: TGCGCCAGCAACACTATCGGGGGGCCCGGGGAGCTGTTTTTT.

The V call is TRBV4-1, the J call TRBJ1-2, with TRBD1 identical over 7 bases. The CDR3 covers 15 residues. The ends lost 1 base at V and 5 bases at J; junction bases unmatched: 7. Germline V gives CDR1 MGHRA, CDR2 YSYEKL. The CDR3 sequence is CASSQVTGEVYGYTF. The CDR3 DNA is TGCGCCAGCAGCCAAGTAACAGGGGAGGTTTATGGCTACACCTTC.

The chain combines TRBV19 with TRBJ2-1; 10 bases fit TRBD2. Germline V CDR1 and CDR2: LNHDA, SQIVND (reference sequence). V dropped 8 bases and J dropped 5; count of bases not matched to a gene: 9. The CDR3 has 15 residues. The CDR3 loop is CASGAPSGGDNEQFF. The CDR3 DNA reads TGTGCCAGTGGGGCCCCTAGCGGGGGAGACAATGAGCAGTTCTTC.

CDR3 loop: CASSPGTEGEKLFF. In DNA, the CDR3 is TGCGCCAGCAGCCCGGGGACAGAAGGAGAAAAACTGTTTTTT. The chain links TRBV5-1 to TRBJ1-4; 7 nucleotides agree with TRBD1. J gave up 8 bases and V 4 bases, and 8 bases lay outside the gene matches. Per germline, CDR1 SGHRS and CDR2 YFSETQ. The CDR3 covers 14 residues.

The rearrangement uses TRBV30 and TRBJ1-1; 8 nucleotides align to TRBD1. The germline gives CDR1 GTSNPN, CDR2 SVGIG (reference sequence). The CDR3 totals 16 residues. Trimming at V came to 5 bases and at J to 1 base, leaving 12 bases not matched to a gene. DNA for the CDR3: TGTGCCTGGGGGCAGGGGGCGGTTCGGTGGAACACTGAAGCTTTCTTT. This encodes CAWGQGAVRWNTEAFF.

DNA for the CDR3: TGTGCCAGCAGCTTAAACTCCCCGCAGGCCTCTAACTATGGCTACACCTTC. As protein: CASSLNSPQASNYGYTF. V gene TRBV7-3 combines with J gene TRBJ1-2; D not resolved. The CDR3 loop spans 17 amino acids. Germline lookup yields CDR1 SGHTA and CDR2 FQGTGA. V was cut by 1 base and J by 0 bases, with 15 bases left in between. The full variable domain, in which reference TRBV7-3 and TRBJ1-2 provide the parts outside the CDR3, is GAGVSQTPSNKVTEKGKYVELRCDPISGHTALYWYRQSLGQGPEFLIYFQGTGAADDSGLPNDRFFAVRPEGSVSTLKIQRTERGDSAVYLCASSLNSPQASNYGYTFGSGTRLTVV.

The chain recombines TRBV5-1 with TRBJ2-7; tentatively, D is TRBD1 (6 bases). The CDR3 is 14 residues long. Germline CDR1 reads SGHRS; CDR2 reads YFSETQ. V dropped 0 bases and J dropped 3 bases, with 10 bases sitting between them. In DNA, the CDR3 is TGCGCCAGCAGCTTGGAAACAGGGTACTACGAGCAGTACTTC. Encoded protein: CASSLETGYYEQYF.

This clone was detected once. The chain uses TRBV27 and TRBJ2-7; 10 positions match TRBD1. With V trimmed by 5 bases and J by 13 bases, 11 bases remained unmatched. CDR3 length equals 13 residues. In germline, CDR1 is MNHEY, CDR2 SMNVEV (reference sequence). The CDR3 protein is CASSLLGQGGLYF. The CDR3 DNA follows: TGTGCCAGCAGTCTTCTCGGACAGGGGGGCCTCTACTTC.

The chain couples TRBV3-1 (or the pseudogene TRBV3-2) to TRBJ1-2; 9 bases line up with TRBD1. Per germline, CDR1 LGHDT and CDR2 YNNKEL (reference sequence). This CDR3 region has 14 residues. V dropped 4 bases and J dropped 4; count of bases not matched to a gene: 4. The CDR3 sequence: CASSPKQGAYGYTF. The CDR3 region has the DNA TGTGCCAGCAGCCCCAAACAGGGGGCCTATGGCTACACCTTC.

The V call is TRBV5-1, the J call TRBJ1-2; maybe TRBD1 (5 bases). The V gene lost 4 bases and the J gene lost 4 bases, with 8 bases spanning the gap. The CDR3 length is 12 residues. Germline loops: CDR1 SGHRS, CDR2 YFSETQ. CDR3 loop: CASSADSYGYTF. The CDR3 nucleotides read TGCGCCAGCAGCGCCGACAGCTATGGCTACACCTTC.

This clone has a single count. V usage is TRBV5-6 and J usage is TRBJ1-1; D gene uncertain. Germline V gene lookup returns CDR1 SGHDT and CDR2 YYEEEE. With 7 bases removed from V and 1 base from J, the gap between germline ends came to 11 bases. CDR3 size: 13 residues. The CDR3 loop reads CASSRPGNTEAFF. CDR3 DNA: TGTGCCAGCTCCCGGCCAGGGAACACTGAAGCTTTCTTT. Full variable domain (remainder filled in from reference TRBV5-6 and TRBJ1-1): DAGVTQSPTHLIKTRGQQVTLRCSPKSGHDTVSWYQQALGQGPQFIFQYYEEEERQRGNFPDRFSGHQFPNYSSELNVNALLLGDSALYLCASSRPGNTEAFFGQGTRLTVV.